The 3 T cell receptor beta chains below come from one sample, sequenced in a study of T cells in Graves' hyperthyroidism and ophthalmopathy. Regions amplified from RNA transcripts were the TCR beta CDR3 regions. The TCR CDR3 first-round RT-PCR relied on the HTBI primer set. TCRdb re-called the multiplex PCR reads through MiXCR, storing one row per CDR3 protein. The table shows about 500,000 distinct CDR3 sequences, with approximately 48% occurring only once. Sample: peripheral blood or thyroid tissue (not recorded which). These receptors were collected from an adult woman with Graves' disease, either hyperthyroidism or ophthalmopathy (not recorded which).

This clonotype was seen only a few times. The chain is built from TRBV29-1 and TRBJ2-5; 7 bases agree with TRBD2. The germline V gene has CDR1 SQVTM and CDR2 ANQGSEA. The CDR3 is made up of 15 amino acids. V was pared by 5 bases and J by 5 bases, with 14 bases of the junction left unmatched. The CDR3 nucleotides are TGCAGCGTTCGGCCGGAGGGAGGGGCCCTGGAGACCCAGTACTTC. Encoded protein: CSVRPEGGALETQYF.

This clonotype was counted between two and nine times. J is TRBJ2-5 and V is TRBV2, with D possibly being TRBD1 (6 bases). V was trimmed by 8 bases and J by 7 bases, leaving 14 bases between them. The CDR3 is 12 residues long. Germline V lookup: CDR1 SNHLY, CDR2 FYNNEI. The CDR3 reads CASARTVGTQYF. CDR3 DNA sequence: TGTGCCAGCGCGAGGACAGTCGGGACCCAGTACTTC.

The V call is TRBV20-1, the J call TRBJ1-2; perhaps TRBD1 as D (5 bases). The V gene lost 3 bases and the J gene lost 6 bases, with 29 bases spanning the gap. Per the germline V gene, CDR1 is DFQATT and CDR2 is SNEGSKA (reference sequence). The CDR3 has 18 residues. CDR3 loop: CSASQVRGRRTGDDGYTF. CDR3 sequence (DNA): TGCAGTGCTAGCCAGGTCCGCGGCCGACGCACCGGGGACGATGGCTACACCTTC.